Listed here are 10 T cell receptor beta chains from one sample, sequenced in a study of CD8+CD57+ T cells in acquired aplastic anemia. The template for TCR beta VDJ and CDR3 sequence profiling was genomic DNA. MiXCR, applied by TCRdb to the reads, yields one record per CDR3 protein. Among just over 400,000 distinct CDR3 sequences listed, about 70% were seen once. The sample was sorted CD4+, CD8+, or CD8+CD57+ T cells (not recorded which) from PBMCs. Receptors were obtained from a human donor in good health, serving as a control.

This clonotype was seen a single time. V gene TRBV7-2 combines with J gene TRBJ2-7; 8 bases agree with TRBD1. Trimming took 1 base from V and 10 from J; bases not matched to a gene: 12. This CDR3 comprises 15 residues. Germline V gene lookup returns CDR1 SGHTA and CDR2 FQGNSA. CDR3 sequence reads: CASSLEQGGIQPQYF. The CDR3 nucleotides read TGTGCCAGCAGCTTAGAACAGGGGGGTATTCAGCCCCAGTACTTC.

The count of this clonotype is one. The chain joins TRBV5-1 to TRBJ1-1; D is perhaps TRBD1 (5 bases). The CDR3 is 14 amino acids. Per the germline V gene, CDR1 is SGHRS and CDR2 is YFSETQ. The germline V and J ends were trimmed by 4 bases and 6 bases, with 16 bases remaining between them. CDR3 region: CASSISGPGAEAFF. CDR3 bases: TGCGCCAGCAGCATATCGGGACCAGGCGCTGAAGCTTTCTTT. Complete variable domain (other parts from reference TRBV5-1 and TRBJ1-1): KAGVTQTPRYLIKTRGQQVTLSCSPISGHRSVSWYQQTPGQGLQFLFEYFSETQRNKGNFPGRFSGRQFSNSRSEMNVSTLELGDSALYLCASSISGPGAEAFFGQGTRLTVV.

Worth noting for this clonotype: The DNA is omitted, as the CDR3 cannot be located on it reliably, and the CDR3 follows TCRdb's listing. V usage is TRBV7-9 and J usage is TRBJ1-6. Germline-derived CDR1 and CDR2 are SEHNR and FQNEAQ (reference sequence). The CDR3 spans 14 residues, counting both ends. CDR3 protein: CASGLRKHEQYFGF.

In DNA form, the CDR3 reads TGTGCCACCCGTGCCGGGGGCGCCTACGAGCAGTACTTC. This sequence encodes CATRAGGAYEQYF. This chain connects TRBV12-5 to TRBJ2-7; D might be TRBD1 or TRBD2, each matching 6 bases. The length of the CDR3 is 13 residues. CDR1 and CDR2 (germline): LGHNT, FRNRAP.

CDR3 nucleotides: TGTGCCAGCAGTCGAAATACAGGAAGCACAGATACGCAGTATTTT. As protein: CASSRNTGSTDTQYF. The chain couples TRBV6-4 to TRBJ2-3; a possible D gene is TRBD1 (5 bases). The V end was cut by 5 bases, the J end by 0 bases, with 12 bases between. The germline V gene has CDR1 MRHNA and CDR2 SNTAGT. The CDR3 is 15 residues long.

In the case of this clonotype: One junction end does not reproduce the germline sequence, and a read error may be involved. This chain joins TRBV7-6 and TRBJ2-7; 7 nucleotides align to TRBD2. CDR3 length equals 15 residues. Germline V CDR1 and CDR2: SGHVS, FNYEAQ. The CDR3 DNA follows: TGTACCAGCAGCCCGGACGCGGGAGCAGCTCTCCGGGCCTACTTC. This codes for CTSSPDAGAALRAYF.

Points on this clonotype: The CDR3 carries no conserved terminal phenylalanine or tryptophan, so it likely arises from a read error. No DNA is shown, since the ends of the CDR3 on it are uncertain; the CDR3 is the one TCRdb lists. V usage is TRBV7-8 and J usage is TRBJ1-6. 13 amino acids form the CDR3, both terminal residues included. Looked up from germline, CDR1 is SGHVS and CDR2 is FQNEAQ. CDR3 protein: CASSLQGPGGLHL.

With respect to this clonotype: No DNA is shown, since the ends of the CDR3 on it are uncertain; the CDR3 is the one TCRdb lists. CDR3 sequence reads: CASSQGTGYEQYFF. The genes are TRBV7-9 and TRBJ2-7; TRBD1, the D gene given by the table, was not confirmed from the DNA. Germline V gene lookup returns CDR1 SEHNR and CDR2 FQNEAQ (reference sequence). The CDR3 totals 14 residues, both ends included.

This chain joins TRBV7-4 and TRBJ1-4; tentative D call: TRBD1 (5 bases). The CDR3 contains 15 residues. CDR1 and CDR2 from the germline V gene are SGHVT and SQSDAQ. V shed 4 bases and J shed 15 bases, with 24 bases lying between them. As DNA, the CDR3 is TGTGCCAGCAGCTACAGGTCATCGTCTGGGGCCAACGTGTTTTTT. Amino acids: CASSYRSSSGANVFF.

The V and J genes are TRBV12-3 or TRBV12-4 and TRBJ1-1, with a possible D match to TRBD1 (5 bases). The CDR3 consists of 12 residues. Trimming took off 3 bases at V and 6 bases at J, with 8 bases between the two ends. This CDR3 reads CASSLGLAEAFF. The DNA for the CDR3 is TGTGCCAGCAGTTTGGGGCTGGCTGAAGCTTTCTTT.